A single sample is the source of the 3 T cell receptor beta chains below, sequenced in a study of control samples from healthy donors and cancer patients. TCRdb's copy holds only in-frame clones and misses some; the assay was immunoSEQ multiplex PCR. The data show more than 140,000 clones, with roughly 92% seen just once and less than 15% held by the top ten. The material sequenced was blood. Source of these receptors: a man aged 40-49 years in good health.

The chain recombines TRBV6-2 or TRBV6-3 with TRBJ2-3, with 9 bases lining up with TRBD2. CDR3 length: 15 residues. Looked up from germline, CDR1 is MNHEY and CDR2 is SVGEGT. The trim removed 0 bases at V and 4 bases at J, leaving 2 bases unmatched. CDR3 nucleotides: TGTGCCAGCAGTTACTCTAGCGGGAGTCCAGATACGCAGTATTTT. Protein product: CASSYSSGSPDTQYF.

The chain joins TRBV24-1 to TRBJ1-5; D not certain. The CDR3 length is 11 residues. Trimming stripped 5 bases from V and 15 bases from J, with 13 bases between. Germline-derived CDR1 and CDR2 are KGHDR and SFDVKD. CDR3 coding DNA: TGTGCCACCAGTGTCGGGGTCCAGTGGCATTTT. It codes for CATSVGVQWHF.

Note on this clone: One junction end disagrees with the germline gene, perhaps due to a read error. The V call is TRBV23-1, the J call TRBJ1-1; D remains unclear. TRBV23-1 has ORF status, its function being uncertain. CDR3 size: 14 residues. The CDR3 region is CASPGGRGNSEAFF. The CDR3 DNA reads as TGCGCCAGCCCCGGAGGGAGAGGGAACTCTGAAGCTTTCTTT.